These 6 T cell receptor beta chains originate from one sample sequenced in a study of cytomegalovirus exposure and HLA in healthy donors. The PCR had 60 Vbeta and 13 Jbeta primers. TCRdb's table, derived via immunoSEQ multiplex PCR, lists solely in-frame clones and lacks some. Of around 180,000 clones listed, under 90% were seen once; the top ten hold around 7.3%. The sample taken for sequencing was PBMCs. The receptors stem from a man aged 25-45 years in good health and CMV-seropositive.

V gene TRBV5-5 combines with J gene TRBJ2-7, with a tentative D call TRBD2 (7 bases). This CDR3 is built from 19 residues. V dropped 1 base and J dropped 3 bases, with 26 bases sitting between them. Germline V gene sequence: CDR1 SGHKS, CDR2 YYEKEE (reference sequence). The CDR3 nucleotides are TGTGCCAGCAGCTTGTGGGGGAGGGTTGCGGAGGGGGGAAACTACGAGCAGTACTTC. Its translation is CASSLWGRVAEGGNYEQYF.

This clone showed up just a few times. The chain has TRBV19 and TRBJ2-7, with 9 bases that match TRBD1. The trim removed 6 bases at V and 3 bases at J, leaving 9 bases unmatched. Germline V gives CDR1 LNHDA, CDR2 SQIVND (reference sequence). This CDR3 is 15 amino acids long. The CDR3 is CASRRTGDAGYEQYF. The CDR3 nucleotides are TGTGCCAGTAGGCGGACAGGGGACGCGGGCTACGAGCAGTACTTC.

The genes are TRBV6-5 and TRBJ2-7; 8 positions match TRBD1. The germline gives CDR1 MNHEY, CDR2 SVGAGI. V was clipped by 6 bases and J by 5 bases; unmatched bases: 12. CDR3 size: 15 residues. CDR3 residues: CASSEPGTGFDEQYF. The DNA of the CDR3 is TGTGCCAGCAGCGAACCAGGGACAGGATTCGACGAGCAGTACTTC.

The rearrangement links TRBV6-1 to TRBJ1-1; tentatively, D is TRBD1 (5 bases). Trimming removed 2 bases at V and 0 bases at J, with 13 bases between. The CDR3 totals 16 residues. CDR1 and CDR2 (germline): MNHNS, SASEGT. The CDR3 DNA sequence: TGTGCCAGCAGTGAACCGGGAGACAGAATGAACACTGAAGCTTTCTTT. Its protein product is CASSEPGDRMNTEAFF.

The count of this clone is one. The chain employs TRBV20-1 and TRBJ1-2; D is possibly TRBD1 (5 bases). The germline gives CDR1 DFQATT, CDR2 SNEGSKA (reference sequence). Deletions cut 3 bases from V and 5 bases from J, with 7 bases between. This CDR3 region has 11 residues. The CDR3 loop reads CSASDSYGYTF. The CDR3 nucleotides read TGCAGTGCTAGCGACAGTTATGGCTACACCTTC.

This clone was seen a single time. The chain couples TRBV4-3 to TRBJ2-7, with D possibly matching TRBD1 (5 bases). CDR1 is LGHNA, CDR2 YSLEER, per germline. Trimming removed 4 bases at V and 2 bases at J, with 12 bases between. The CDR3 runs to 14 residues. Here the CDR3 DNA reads TGCGCCAGCAGCCCGCAACAGGCCGCCTACGAGCAGTACTTC. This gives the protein CASSPQQAAYEQYF.